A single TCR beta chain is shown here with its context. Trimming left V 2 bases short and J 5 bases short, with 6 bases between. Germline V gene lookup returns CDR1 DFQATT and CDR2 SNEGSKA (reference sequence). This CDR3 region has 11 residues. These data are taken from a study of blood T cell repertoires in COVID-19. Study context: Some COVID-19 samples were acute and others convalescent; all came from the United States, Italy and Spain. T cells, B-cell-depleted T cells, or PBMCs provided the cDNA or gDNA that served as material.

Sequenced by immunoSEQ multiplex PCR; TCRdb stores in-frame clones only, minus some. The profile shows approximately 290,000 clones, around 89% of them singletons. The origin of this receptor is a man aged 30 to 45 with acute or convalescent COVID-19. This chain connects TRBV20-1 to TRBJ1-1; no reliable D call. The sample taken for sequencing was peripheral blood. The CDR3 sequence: CSARQRTEAFF. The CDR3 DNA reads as TGCAGTGCTAGACAGAGGACTGAAGCTTTCTTT.